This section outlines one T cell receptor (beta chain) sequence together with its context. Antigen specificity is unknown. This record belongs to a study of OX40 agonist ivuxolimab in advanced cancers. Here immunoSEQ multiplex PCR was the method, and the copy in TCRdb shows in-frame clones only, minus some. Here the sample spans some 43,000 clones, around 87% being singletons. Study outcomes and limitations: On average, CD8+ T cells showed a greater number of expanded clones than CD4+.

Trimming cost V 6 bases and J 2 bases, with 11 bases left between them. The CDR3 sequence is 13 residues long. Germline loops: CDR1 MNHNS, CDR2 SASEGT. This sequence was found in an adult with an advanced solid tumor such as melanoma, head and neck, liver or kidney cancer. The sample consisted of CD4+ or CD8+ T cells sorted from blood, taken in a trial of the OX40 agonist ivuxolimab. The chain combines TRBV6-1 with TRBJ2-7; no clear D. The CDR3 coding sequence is TGTGCCAGCAGCAATGATAGGGCCTACGAGCAGTACTTC. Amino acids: CASSNDRAYEQYF.